Presented here are 10 T cell receptor beta chains from one specimen sequenced in a study of T cell therapy after organ transplantation (dated by TCRdb to about 2019). In light of the paper, this sample's time point label describes: before start of T cell therapy. These TCRs are of unknown antigen specificity. The library was prepared using the immunoSEQ multiplex PCR assay. TCRdb retrieved this table from immuneACCESS and kept in-frame rearrangements only. Not all clones are present; in checked studies, unresolved V genes account for under half, and no reason is known for the remainder. This sample comprises approximately 52,000 clones, approximately 94% of them detected only once. Over 2.5% of the sample is taken by the ten largest. Specimen: CD8+ T cells from blood, collected before autologous CMV-specific T cell therapy. These TCRs come from a human patient who had received a solid organ transplant and had CMV disease.

The chain combines TRBV30 with TRBJ1-6, with TRBD1 as a possible D gene (5 bases). This CDR3 is 15 amino acids long. The V end was cut by 2 bases, the J end by 10 bases, with 18 bases between. CDR1 is GTSNPN, CDR2 SVGIG, per germline (reference sequence). The chain's CDR3 is CAWSPDFKGSSPLHF. The CDR3 nucleotides are TGTGCCTGGAGTCCGGACTTCAAGGGGTCATCACCCCTCCACTTT.

The chain carries TRBV7-9 and TRBJ2-5; no definite D call. This CDR3 is 12 amino acids long. Germline V lookup: CDR1 SEHNR, CDR2 FQNEAQ (reference sequence). Trimming left V 4 bases short and J 4 bases short, with 7 bases between. As DNA, the CDR3 is TGTGCCAGCAGCTGGCGGACAGAGACCCAGTACTTC. Protein sequence: CASSWRTETQYF.

This sequence joins TRBV7-9 and TRBJ2-7, with D unclear. Germline loops: CDR1 SEHNR, CDR2 FQNEAQ (reference sequence). The CDR3 consists of 14 residues. Trimming left V 5 bases short and J 0 bases short, with 11 bases between. The CDR3 sequence: CASSPTFYSYEQYF. The CDR3 nucleotides are TGTGCCAGCAGCCCGACTTTTTACTCCTACGAGCAGTACTTC. Full variable domain (missing parts from reference TRBV7-9 and TRBJ2-7): DTGVSQNPRHKITKRGQNVTFRCDPISEHNRLYWYRQTLGQGPEFLTYFQNEAQLEKSRLLSDRFSAERPKGSFSTLEIQRTEQGDSAMYLCASSPTFYSYEQYFGPGTRLTVT.

This chain joins TRBV16 and TRBJ1-4, with D unclear. Trimming shortened V by 4 bases and J by 2 bases, and 11 bases separated the two germline ends. Germline CDR1 reads KGHSY; CDR2 reads FQNENV. The CDR3 covers 15 residues. CDR3 DNA sequence: TGTGCCAGCAGCCGCCTCCCAGGTACTAATGAAAAACTGTTTTTT. Its translation is CASSRLPGTNEKLFF.

This rearrangement joins TRBV6-6 to TRBJ1-4; tentative D call: TRBD1 (5 bases). Germline V gene lookup returns CDR1 MNHNY and CDR2 SVGAGI (reference sequence). This CDR3 contains 14 residues. V gave up 3 bases and J gave up 4 bases, with 9 bases separating them. CDR3 loop: CASSYGGNNEKLFF. CDR3 DNA: TGTGCCAGCAGTTATGGGGGGAATAATGAAAAACTGTTTTTT.

The chain combines TRBV2 with TRBJ2-7, with TRBD2 matching over 8 bases. V gave up 3 bases and J gave up 3 bases; unmatched junction bases: 4. The CDR3 spans 14 residues. Germline V gene lookup returns CDR1 SNHLY and CDR2 FYNNEI. Here the CDR3 DNA reads TGTGCCAGCAGTGACGGAACTAGCGGCTACGAGCAGTACTTC. Translating gives CASSDGTSGYEQYF. The whole variable domain, remainder taken from reference TRBV2 and TRBJ2-7, is EPEVTQTPSHQVTQMGQEVILRCVPISNHLYFYWYRQILGQKVEFLVSFYNNEISEKSEIFDDQFSVERPDGSNFTLKIRSTKLEDSAMYFCASSDGTSGYEQYFGPGTRLTVT.

This rearrangement joins TRBV19 to TRBJ1-1; 10 bases map to TRBD1. The CDR3 runs to 15 residues. The germline V gene has CDR1 LNHDA and CDR2 SQIVND (reference sequence). The J segment lost 5 bases and the V segment lost 4 bases, leaving 7 bases of the junction unmatched. The CDR3 spells CASSRPGTGETEAFF. CDR3 DNA: TGTGCCAGTAGTAGACCCGGGACAGGGGAAACTGAAGCTTTCTTT.

The chain carries TRBV9 and TRBJ1-2; D might be TRBD1 (6 bases). CDR3 length equals 15 residues. V dropped 4 bases and J dropped 7 bases, with 20 bases sitting between them. CDR1 and CDR2 from the germline V gene are SGDLS and YYNGEE. In DNA, the CDR3 is TGTGCCAGCAGCTTCCGGGACAACCCTTACTTTGGCTACACCTTC. Protein: CASSFRDNPYFGYTF.

This chain uses TRBV15 with TRBJ2-7, with 8 bases aligning to TRBD1. The CDR3 totals 15 residues. V shed 4 bases and J 6 bases; nucleotides not matched to a gene: 11. CDR1 and CDR2 from the germline V gene are LNHNV and YYDKDF (reference sequence). DNA for the CDR3: TGTGCCACCAGCACTGAAGACAGGGGCAACGGCGAGCAGTACTTC. Its protein is CATSTEDRGNGEQYF. Using reference TRBV15 and TRBJ2-7 for the parts outside the CDR3, the full variable domain is DAMVIQNPRYQVTQFGKPVTLSCSQTLNHNVMYWYQQKSSQAPKLLFHYYDKDFNNEADTPDNFQSRRPNTSFCFLDIRSPGLGDTAMYLCATSTEDRGNGEQYFGPGTRLTVT.

The CDR3 spells CASSLRQGAIYEQYF. CDR3 nucleotide sequence: TGCGCCAGCAGCTTGCGACAGGGGGCAATATACGAGCAGTACTTC. The gene calls are TRBV5-1 and TRBJ2-7, with 10 bases identical to TRBD1. V shed 1 base and J 4 bases; nucleotides not matched to a gene: 5. Per germline, CDR1 SGHRS and CDR2 YFSETQ. The CDR3 totals 15 residues.